Sequencing of this TCR beta chain was carried out in a study of T-cell memory formation after mild COVID-19. The study, taken as a whole, reports: The study found balanced CD4/CD8 in clones contracting day 15 to 85 and a CD4+ lean in later expanders. The SARS-CoV-2 specificity of second-wave clones reaching peak at day 37 remained unverified.

This clonotype was recorded a few times. The antigen remains unidentified. MiXCR, run by TCRdb on the 5' RACE reads, gives a single entry per CDR3 protein. The table has about 57,000 distinct CDR3 sequences, less than 15% seen once; the top ten hold more than 20%. The V gene end was trimmed by 4 bases and the J gene end by 0 bases; junction bases not matched to a gene: 9. CDR1 is SEHNR, CDR2 FQNEAQ, per germline (reference sequence). The CDR3 has 18 amino acids. The source is a young man who had mild COVID-19 (a few samples of this study predate the infection). Cell type and time point are not known. V is TRBV7-9 and J is TRBJ1-3; 10 nucleotides agree with TRBD1. The sequencing sample was made of PBMCs or a T cell subset sorted from them (not recorded which). The CDR3 region has the DNA TGTGCCAGCAGCTCAAGGCGGACAGGGGGTACCTCTGGAAACACCATATATTTT. It encodes CASSSRRTGGTSGNTIYF.